This T cell receptor (beta chain) is drawn from a study of shared T cell receptors in the human thymus. This table comes from immunoSEQ multiplex PCR, and its TCRdb copy is limited to in-frame clones, with some not included. The sample yields some 700,000 clones, 70% to 90% seen once. The ends were cut back, 6 bases at V and 3 bases at J, with 14 bases in the middle. This CDR3 contains 15 residues. The germline V gene has CDR1 MGHRA and CDR2 YSYEKL. This clone was seen only a few times. This sample also belongs to another study, concerning human thymus T cells. That publication notes: The sample donors, healthy Finnish infants, were having corrective surgery for congenital heart defects. Thymic material originated from resections removed in the course of corrective heart surgery. Thymic and blood repertoires appeared to show biased V and J gene usage. A high degree of thymic repertoire overlap among unrelated individuals was reported in related research.

The chain links TRBV4-1 to TRBJ1-4; D unresolved. This TCR derives from a boy in the first two years of life with a congenital heart defect. The sample was thymocytes. CDR3 residues: CASRESTGPNEKLFF. The CDR3 bases are TGCGCCAGCAGAGAGAGTACGGGTCCTAATGAAAAACTGTTTTTT.